This T cell receptor (beta chain) was captured by sequencing in a study of early T cells in non-severe SARS-CoV-2 infection. Study overall: The chains were unpaired, and the sequenced material was bulk RNA from unsorted whole blood.

Individual cDNA molecules were tagged with unique molecular identifiers. TCRdb independently ran MiXCR on the 5' RACE reads; one entry per CDR3 protein. The top ten clones hold roughly 8.3% of a sample with under 75,000 distinct CDR3 sequences, approximately 13% of them seen once. General observations from the study: VDJdb matching, biased toward anti-spike CD8 responses, missed private and CD4 specificities.

This clonotype showed up many times. As yet, its antigen is unknown. Deletions cut 5 bases from V and 4 bases from J, with 9 bases between. CDR3 size: 11 residues. Germline V gene data show CDR1 as SQVTM and CDR2 as ANQGSEA. V gene TRBV29-1 combines with J gene TRBJ2-7, with a tentative D call TRBD1 (6 bases). Sequenced material: whole blood. The origin of this receptor is an adult who was a healthcare worker with PCR-confirmed SARS-CoV-2 infection or an uninfected control (not recorded which). The CDR3 DNA reads as TGCAGCGTTTCACAGGGTTACGAGCAGTACTTC. Protein product: CSVSQGYEQYF.